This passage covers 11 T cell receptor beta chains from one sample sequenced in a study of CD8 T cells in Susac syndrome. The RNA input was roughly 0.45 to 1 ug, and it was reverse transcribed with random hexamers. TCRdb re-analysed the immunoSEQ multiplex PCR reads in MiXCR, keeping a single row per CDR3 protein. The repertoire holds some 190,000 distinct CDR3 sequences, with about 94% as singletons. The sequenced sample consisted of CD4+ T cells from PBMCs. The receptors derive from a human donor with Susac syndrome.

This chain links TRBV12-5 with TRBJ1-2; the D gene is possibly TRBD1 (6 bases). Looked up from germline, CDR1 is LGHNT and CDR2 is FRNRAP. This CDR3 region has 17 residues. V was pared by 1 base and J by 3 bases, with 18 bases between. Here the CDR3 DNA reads TGTGCTAGTGGTTTGGCACCCGACTGGACAGCACACTATGGCTACACCTTC. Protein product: CASGLAPDWTAHYGYTF.

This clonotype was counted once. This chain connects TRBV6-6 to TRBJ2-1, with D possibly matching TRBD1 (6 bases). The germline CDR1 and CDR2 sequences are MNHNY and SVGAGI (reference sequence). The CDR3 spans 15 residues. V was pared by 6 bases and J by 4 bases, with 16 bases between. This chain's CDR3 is CASRERNRVYNEQFF. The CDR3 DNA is TGTGCCAGCAGGGAAAGGAACAGGGTTTACAATGAGCAGTTCTTC.

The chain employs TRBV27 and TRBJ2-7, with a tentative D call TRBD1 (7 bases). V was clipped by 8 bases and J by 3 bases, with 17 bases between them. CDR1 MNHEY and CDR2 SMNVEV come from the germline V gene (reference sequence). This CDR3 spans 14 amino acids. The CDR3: CASGRDREIYEQYF. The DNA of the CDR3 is TGTGCCAGCGGGCGGGACAGAGAAATCTACGAGCAGTACTTC.

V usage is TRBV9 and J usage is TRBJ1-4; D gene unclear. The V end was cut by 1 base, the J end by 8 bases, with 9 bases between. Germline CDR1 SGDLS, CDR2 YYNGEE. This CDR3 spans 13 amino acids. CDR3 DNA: TGTGCCAGCAGCGTAAATGAACGGGAAAAACTGTTTTTT. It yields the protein CASSVNEREKLFF.

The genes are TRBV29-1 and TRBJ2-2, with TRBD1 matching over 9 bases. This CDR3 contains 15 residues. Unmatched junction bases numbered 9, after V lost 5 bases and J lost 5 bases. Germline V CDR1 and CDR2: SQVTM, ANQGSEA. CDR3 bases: TGCAGCGTTACGACAGGGGGTCCGTATACCGGGGAGCTGTTTTTT. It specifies CSVTTGGPYTGELFF.

CDR3 DNA: TGTGCCAGCAGTGCGCAGGGAGGGAGTCGCGAGACCCAGTACTTC. This gives the protein CASSAQGGSRETQYF. The chain uses TRBV28 and TRBJ2-5, with TRBD2 matching 7 bases. CDR3 length: 15 amino acids. CDR1 and CDR2 from the germline V gene are MDHEN and SYDVKM. Trimming removed 5 bases from V and 5 bases from J; junction bases left unmatched: 11.

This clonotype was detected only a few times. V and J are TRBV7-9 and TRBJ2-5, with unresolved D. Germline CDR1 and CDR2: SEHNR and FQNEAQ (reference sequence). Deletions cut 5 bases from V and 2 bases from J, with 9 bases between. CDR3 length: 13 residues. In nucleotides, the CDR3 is TGTGCCAGCAGCCCCCTGGGGCAAGAGACCCAGTACTTC. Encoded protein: CASSPLGQETQYF. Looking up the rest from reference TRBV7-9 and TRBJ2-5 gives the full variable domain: DTGVSQNPRHKITKRGQNVTFRCDPISEHNRLYWYRQTLGQGPEFLTYFQNEAQLEKSRLLSDRFSAERPKGSFSTLEIQRTEQGDSAMYLCASSPLGQETQYFGPGTRLLVL.

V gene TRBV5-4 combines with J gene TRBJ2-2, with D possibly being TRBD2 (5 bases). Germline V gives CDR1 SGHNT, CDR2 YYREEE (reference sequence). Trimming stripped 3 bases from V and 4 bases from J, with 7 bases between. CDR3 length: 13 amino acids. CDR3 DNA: TGTGCCAGCAGCTGGACTGTCACCGGGGAGCTGTTTTTT. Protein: CASSWTVTGELFF.

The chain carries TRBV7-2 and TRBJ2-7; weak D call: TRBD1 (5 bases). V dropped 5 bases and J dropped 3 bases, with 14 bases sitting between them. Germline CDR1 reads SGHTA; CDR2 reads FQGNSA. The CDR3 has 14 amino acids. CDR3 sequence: CASSLGAVRYEQYF. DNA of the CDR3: TGTGCCAGCAGCCTTGGGGCCGTCCGCTACGAGCAGTACTTC. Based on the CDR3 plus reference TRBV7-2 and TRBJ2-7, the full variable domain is GAGVSQSPSNKVTEKGKDVELRCDPISGHTALYWYRQSLGQGLEFLIYFQGNSAPDKSGLPSDRFSAERTGGSVSTLTIQRTQQEDSAVYLCASSLGAVRYEQYFGPGTRLTVT.

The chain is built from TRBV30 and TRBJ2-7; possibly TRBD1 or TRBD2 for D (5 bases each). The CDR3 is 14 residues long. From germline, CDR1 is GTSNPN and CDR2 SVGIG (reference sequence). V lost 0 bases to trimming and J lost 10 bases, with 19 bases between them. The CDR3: CAWSVQAGLTPQYF. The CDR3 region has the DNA TGTGCCTGGAGTGTACAGGCAGGACTTACCCCCCAGTACTTC.

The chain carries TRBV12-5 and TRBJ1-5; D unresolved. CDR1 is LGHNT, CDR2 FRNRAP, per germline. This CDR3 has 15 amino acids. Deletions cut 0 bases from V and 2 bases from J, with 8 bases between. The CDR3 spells CASGLVVARNQPQHF. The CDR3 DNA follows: TGTGCTAGTGGTTTGGTAGTGGCACGCAATCAGCCCCAGCATTTT.